This T cell receptor beta chain originates from a study of blood T cells in healthy people across ages. CDR3 length equals 17 residues. The J segment lost 3 bases and the V segment lost 4 bases, leaving 15 bases of the junction unmatched. Study-level points and caveats: Nothing was known about donor CMV status, and this possibly confounded expanded clonotype changes. In long-lived donors, naive CD4+ cell counts and diversity exceeded those of aged donors.

Primed by a sample-barcoded 5' primer and a J-beta primer mix, a second PCR proceeded for about 6 to 11 cycles. Each CDR3 protein gets one entry after TCRdb re-called the 5' RACE reads with MiXCR. The repertoire consists of roughly 1 million distinct CDR3 sequences, with around 25% occurring once and the leading ten covering 0.75%. A few counts support this clonotype. Antigen unknown. These data are also associated with another study on T cells of mothers and their children. As that report states: RNA that had been extracted went wholly into cDNA synthesis, at approximately 1.6 ug per 15 ul. Overlap ran slightly, non-significantly higher for related than unrelated mother-child pairs.

Input material: blood. The chain combines TRBV12-3 or TRBV12-4 with TRBJ2-7, with TRBD1 matching 7 bases. The receptor was isolated from a girl aged 2 to 9 in good health. CDR3 amino acids: CASSWRWRQGSNYEQYF. In DNA form, the CDR3 reads TGTGCCAGCAGTTGGAGGTGGCGACAGGGAAGCAACTACGAGCAGTACTTC.